This TCR beta chain is from a study of blood T cell repertoires in COVID-19. Study information: Acute and convalescent COVID-19 samples came from the United States, Italy and Spain. T cells, B-cell-depleted T cells, or PBMCs provided the cDNA or gDNA that served as material.

CDR1 MNHEY and CDR2 SMNVEV come from the germline V gene (reference sequence). Trimming cost V 1 base and J 4 bases, with 11 bases left between them. The CDR3 consists of 14 residues. The authors' processing: Amplification of reference gene primers was used by the study to estimate nucleated cell counts. Profiled with immunoSEQ multiplex PCR; TCRdb holds only in-frame clones, not every one. That table is the source of V, J and clone size, and D and trimming were worked out from the DNA. The data show tens of thousands of clones, around 77% seen once. The chain recombines TRBV27 with TRBJ2-7; a possible D gene is TRBD2 (5 bases). This receptor was taken from a human donor in a cohort sampled during active COVID-19. Material for sequencing was peripheral blood. This CDR3 is CASSLYSGPYEQYF. The CDR3 nucleotides read TGTGCCAGCAGTTTATACAGCGGCCCGTACGAGCAGTACTTC.